This TCR beta chain was recovered during a study of blood T cell repertoires in COVID-19. Whole-study context: Italy, Spain and the United States were the sources of the convalescent and acute COVID-19 samples. PBMCs, B-cell-depleted T cells, or T cells were the source of the cDNA or gDNA that made up the material.

The germline V gene has CDR1 MNHEY and CDR2 SVGAGI. Trimming took off 2 bases at V and 3 bases at J, with 5 bases between the two ends. The CDR3 consists of 12 residues. Per the authors' pipeline: Using reference gene primer amplification, nucleated cell counts were estimated. Repertoires were generated with immunoSEQ multiplex PCR, while TCRdb's copy carries only in-frame clones and drops some. That table supplies the V and J calls and clone size; D and trimming were determined from the DNA. The table has 65,000 to 90,000 clones, 75% to 95% seen once. V usage is TRBV6-5 and J usage is TRBJ2-7; maybe TRBD2 (5 bases). The receptor was derived from a human donor in a cohort sampled during active COVID-19. The sample comprised peripheral blood. The CDR3 region has the DNA TGTGCCAGCAGTTACGAGGGCTACGAGCAGTACTTC. Encoded protein: CASSYEGYEQYF.